This note documents a single TCR beta chain sequence. Its antigen is still unknown. No qualities accompany the bases; no much larger clone lies one base away. The immunoSEQ Assay, a bias-controlled multiplex PCR, was used to amplify TCRbeta CDR3 regions from genomic DNA. The study's own analysis went as follows. Within the assay, amplification of reference gene primers was used to estimate how many nucleated cells each sample contained. Sequence reads were collapsed and filtered to measure the absolute abundance of every unique TCRbeta CDR3 rearrangement. Productive Simpson clonality was computed per sample as the square root of Simpson's diversity index over productive rearrangements. TCRdb provides this immuneACCESS table in a form limited to in-frame rearrangements. Some clones are lacking; in checked studies, under half of them reflect an unresolved V gene, and why the rest are absent is not known. Clone size and the V and J calls come from that table; the DNA yielded D and trimming. The sample table holds approximately 30,000 clones, of which about 89% were seen once. Under 6% of the sample comes from the top ten.

The entry originates in a study of blood T cell repertoires in COVID-19 (dated by TCRdb to the early 2020s). Notes on the research overall: Samples from collaborators originated in the United States, Italy and Spain and spanned both the acute and convalescent phases of COVID-19. The material from the prospective study consisted of cDNA or gDNA derived from T cells, B-cell-depleted T cells, or PBMCs. The dataset comprised deeply sampled blood TCRbeta repertoires from subjects exposed to, actively infected with, or recovered from COVID-19. A freely available public database, intended as a resource for researchers studying the immune response to SARS-CoV-2, is where the repertoires were released. Samples were obtained from the ongoing ImmuneRACE study (first 160 participants) and from 1,254 subjects provided by 6 global collaborators. The sample metadata nearly always contained a de-identified subject ID, COVID-19 status, age in years and sex. Where available, HLA class I and class II types were taken from metadata supplied by the sample provider and were not determined by assay-based typing. Here is what the overall study found, with its caveats: The quantity of clinical and demographic metadata differed by source and by participant and was supplied without curation.

Whole blood was collected in K2EDTA tubes by collaborating institutions according to the institutions' own protocols. For TCRbeta analysis, collaborators shipped samples in one of three forms: frozen whole blood, isolated PBMCs, or DNA extracted from either of those sample types. The sample was peripheral blood. This receptor was taken from a human donor in a cohort sampled during active COVID-19.

The CDR3: CATTGLRLQETQYF. The base sequence is TGTGCCACCACCGGACTTCGACTACAAGAGACCCAGTACTTC. The rearranged segments are TRBV24-1 and TRBJ2-5, and the D gene may be TRBD2, 5 bases matching. The CDR3 goes from the cysteine to the phenylalanine over 14 residues. CDR3 DNA only is kept here, 42 bases in frame from base 1. Trimming takes 8 bases from V and 2 bases from J, and the germline ends sit 14 bases apart. The germline V gene specifies KGHDR as CDR1 and SFDVKD as CDR2.